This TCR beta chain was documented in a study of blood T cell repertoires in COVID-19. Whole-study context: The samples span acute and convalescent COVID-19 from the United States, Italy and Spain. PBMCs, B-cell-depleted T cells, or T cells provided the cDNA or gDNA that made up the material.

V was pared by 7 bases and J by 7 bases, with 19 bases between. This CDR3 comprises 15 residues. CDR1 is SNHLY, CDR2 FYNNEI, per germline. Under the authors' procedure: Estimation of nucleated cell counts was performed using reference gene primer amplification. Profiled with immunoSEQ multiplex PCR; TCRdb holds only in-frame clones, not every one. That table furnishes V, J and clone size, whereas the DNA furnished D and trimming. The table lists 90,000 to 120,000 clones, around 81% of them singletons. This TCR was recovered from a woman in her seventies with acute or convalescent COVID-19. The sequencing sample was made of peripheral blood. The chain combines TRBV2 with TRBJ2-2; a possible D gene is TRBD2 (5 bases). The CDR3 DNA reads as TGTGCCAGCATGAAGGGAGCGGCCCGTCGCGGGGAGCTGTTTTTT. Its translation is CASMKGAARRGELFF. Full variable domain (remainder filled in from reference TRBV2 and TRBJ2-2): EPEVTQTPSHQVTQMGQEVILRCVPISNHLYFYWYRQILGQKVEFLVSFYNNEISEKSEIFDDQFSVERPDGSNFTLKIRSTKLEDSAMYFCASMKGAARRGELFFGEGSRLTVL.